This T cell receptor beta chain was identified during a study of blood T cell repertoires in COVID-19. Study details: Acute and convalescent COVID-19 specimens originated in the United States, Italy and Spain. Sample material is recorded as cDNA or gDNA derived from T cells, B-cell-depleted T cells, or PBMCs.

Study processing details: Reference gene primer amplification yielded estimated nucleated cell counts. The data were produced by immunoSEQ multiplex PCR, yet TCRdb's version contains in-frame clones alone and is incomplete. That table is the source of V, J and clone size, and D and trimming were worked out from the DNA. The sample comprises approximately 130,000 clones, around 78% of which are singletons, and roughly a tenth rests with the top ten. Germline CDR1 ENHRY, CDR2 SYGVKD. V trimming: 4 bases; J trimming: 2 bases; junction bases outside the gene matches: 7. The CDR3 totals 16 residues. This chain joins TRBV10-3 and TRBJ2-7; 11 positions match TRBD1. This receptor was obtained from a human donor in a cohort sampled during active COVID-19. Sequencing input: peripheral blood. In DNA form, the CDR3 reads TGTGCCATCAGTGGGACGGGACAGGGGGGACCCTACGAGCAGTACTTC. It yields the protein CAISGTGQGGPYEQYF.